This is a list of T cell receptor beta chains from one sample in a study of blood T cell repertoires in COVID-19. Assay used: immunoSEQ multiplex PCR; TCRdb lists only in-frame clones, some missing. Of approximately 240,000 clones in the sample, 80% to 90% were seen once. Input material: PBMCs or T cells enriched from blood (not recorded which). These TCRs come from a woman in her 50s in a cohort exposed to, infected with or recovered from COVID-19 (not recorded which). The CDR3 runs from the conserved cysteine through the conserved F or W. The D gene is left open where the match is weak.

v_gene	j_gene	d_gene	CDR3aa	CDR3nt
TRBV29-1	TRBJ2-7	.	CSVEQGSYEQYF	TGCAGCGTTGAACAGGGATCCTACGAGCAGTACTTC
TRBV3-1/TRBV3-2	TRBJ1-2	TRBD1	CASSHPPGQGIYGYTF	TGTGCCAGCAGCCACCCCCCGGGACAGGGGATTTATGGCTACACCTTC
TRBV11-3	TRBJ2-1	TRBD2	CASSRGGGQQGNEQFF	TGTGCCAGCAGTCGAGGCGGGGGGCAACAGGGCAATGAGCAGTTCTTC
TRBV30	TRBJ2-6	.	CAWKPPGHLLRAGANVLTF	TGTGCCTGGAAACCACCGGGACATCTATTAAGGGCTGGGGCCAACGTCCTGACTTTC
TRBV4-1	TRBJ1-1	.	CASSQDVEALEAFF	TGCGCCAGCAGCCAAGATGTGGAGGCCCTTGAAGCTTTCTTT
TRBV19	TRBJ1-1	.	CASNTGFTTEAFF	TGTGCCAGTAACACAGGGTTCACCACTGAAGCTTTCTTT
TRBV20-1	TRBJ1-4	.	CSASFYESSEKLFF	TGCAGTGCTAGTTTTTACGAGAGTTCCGAAAAACTGTTTTTT
TRBV4-3	TRBJ2-1	.	CASSQSWRGGYNEQFF	TGCGCCAGCAGCCAATCCTGGAGGGGTGGGTACAATGAGCAGTTCTTC
TRBV20-1	TRBJ1-6	.	CSASQGTPLHF	TGCAGTGCCAGTCAGGGTACCCCCCTCCACTTT
TRBV11-2	TRBJ1-5	TRBD1	CASSSGTGESQPQHF	TGTGCCAGCAGCTCCGGGACAGGGGAAAGTCAGCCCCAGCATTTT
TRBV7-3	TRBJ2-7	TRBD2	CASSLSGGASVEQYF	TGTGCCAGCAGCTTAAGCGGGGGGGCTTCGGTAGAGCAGTACTTC
TRBV5-6	TRBJ2-7	.	CASSPGRGSYEQYF	TGTGCCAGCAGCCCCGGGAGAGGGAGCTACGAGCAGTACTTC
TRBV15	TRBJ1-4	.	CATSRDILGGGEKLFF	TGTGCCACCAGCAGAGACATCCTGGGGGGGGGTGAAAAACTGTTTTTT